Listed here is a single T cell receptor (beta chain). This clonotype showed up just a few times. Its antigen has not been determined. No base-level quality is on record; no much larger clone is a single base apart. This record comes from a study of regulatory T cells in long-lasting Graves disease (dated by TCRdb to about 2021). Context from the whole study: Persistent Graves' disease was defined as persistently positive TSH receptor autoantibodies together with antithyroid drug treatment for over 5 years. TCR sequencing covered 13 persistent and 20 or so newly diagnosed Graves' disease patients, 33 samples in total. Patients with persistent Graves' disease were compared with patients with newly diagnosed Graves' disease using TCR sequencing and RNA sequencing of peripheral blood. The study took place in China and was registered as a clinical trial. Persistent Graves' disease patients in the clinical cohort had taken antithyroid drugs for approximately 10 years on average. Beyond this particular receptor, the publication reports: The study examined only peripheral blood because the primary lesion, thyroid tissue, could not be accessed. Persistent disease showed preferential use of TRBV28, TRBJ1-2 and TRBJ2-5, whereas newly diagnosed disease favored TRBV20-1 and TRBJ2-1. The small sample size was acknowledged by the authors as a limitation that may reduce accuracy. Sequencing and analysis were limited to the TCR beta chain. A larger number of public clonotypes was shared among persistent patients (around 2,500) than among newly diagnosed patients (roughly 930). Persistent Graves' disease patients showed lower TCR Shannon entropy and fewer highly expanded clones than newly diagnosed patients, suggesting clonal expansion.

The germline ends are 9 bases apart after V is trimmed by 1 base and J by 3 bases. Its CDR3 holds 14 amino acids, cysteine through phenylalanine. Only the CDR3 DNA stays, 42 bases, in frame from base 1. From a lookup of the germline V gene, CDR1 and CDR2 are MGHRA and YSYEKL. Taken with the paper, the label for time point translates to: persistent/refractory GD, antithyroid drugs over 5 years with positive TRAb. For both TCR sequencing and RNA sequencing, RNA was extracted from PBMCs using TRIzol. Graves' disease was diagnosed according to American Thyroid Association guidelines. Patients for the study were recruited at an endocrinology department in Xi'an, China. From each patient, roughly 9 milliliters of peripheral blood was collected into an EDTA anticoagulant tube. Ficoll Paque Plus density gradient separation was used to isolate PBMCs, and no further T cell sorting was performed. An Agilent 2100 Bioanalyzer and agarose gel were used to check RNA quality, while a NanoDrop 2000 measured RNA concentration.

Libraries were constructed by multiplex PCR. The reads were generated on an Illumina HiSeq 4000. To build TCR beta libraries, CDR3 regions were amplified by Arm-PCR using iRepertoire HTBI primers. PCR products were gel purified before sequencing. For the original study's pipeline: Gene usage analysis of CDR3 amino acid clonotypes used the 60 to 75 TRBV and more than 13 TRBJ segments found across samples. COPE and FqMerger were used to merge the filtered high-quality paired reads into contigs. BLAST was used to align contigs to IMGT TRBV, TRBD and TRBJ reference genes, and CDR3 was defined according to IMGT. Clonotypes above 0.1% frequency were classified as highly expanded clones. Shannon entropy was used to measure repertoire diversity, and the Gini coefficient was used to measure V-J evenness. A clonotype was considered public if more than one individual shared it. Using fastp trimming at Q25 and MiXCR clonotype assembly, TCRdb reanalyzed the public sequencing data and kept in-frame beta chains. Rows merge per CDR3 protein into single entries with the most common DNA and genes. The authors' filters were not applied to this entry. This sample is represented by more than 350,000 distinct CDR3 sequences; around a fifth of them were singletons. Together, the top ten hold around an eighth of the sample.

The material was peripheral blood mononuclear cells (PBMCs), obtained when the disease was refractory, from a patient treated with antithyroid drugs. The rearranged chain carries TRBV4-1 and TRBJ1-2; there is no confident call for the D gene. The clonotype was recovered from a female donor with Graves disease. The bases are TGCGCCAGCAGCCAAGTTCGGACGGACTATGGCTACACCTTC. Translated, this is CASSQVRTDYGYTF.